This T cell receptor beta chain was sequenced in a study of T-cell memory formation after mild COVID-19. This clonotype has just a few counts. The antigen is undetermined. Study-wide points: Some clones that responded turned up in pre-infection memory, which suggests that cross-reactive memory joined in. Of the contracting clones, CD4+ ones lay mainly in CM and EM, and CD8+ ones in EMRA. Researchers could not confirm that second-wave clones peaking on day 37 targeted SARS-CoV-2.

This CDR3 contains 16 residues. CDR1 and CDR2 from the germline V gene are SEHNR and FQNEAQ (reference sequence). Trimming left V 8 bases short and J 9 bases short, with 26 bases between. UMIs and sample barcodes were carried by the TCR alpha and TCR beta cDNA libraries that 5'RACE produced using constant-segment primers. TCRdb reprocessed the 5' RACE reads with MiXCR, giving one entry per CDR3 protein. The sample carries under 700,000 distinct CDR3 sequences, roughly 21% recorded once. The material sequenced was PBMCs or a T cell subset sorted from them (not recorded which). The gene calls are TRBV7-9 and TRBJ2-1, with a weak D call TRBD2 (7 bases). The sequence was obtained from an adult woman who had mild COVID-19 (a few samples of this study predate the infection). Cell type and time point are not known. CDR3 in amino acids: CASLTGGGPSVGEQFF. The CDR3 coding sequence is TGTGCCAGCCTAACGGGGGGCGGACCTTCCGTGGGTGAGCAGTTCTTC.